The 18 T cell receptor beta chains in this list originate from one sample, sequenced in a study of T-cell reconstitution after alpha-beta-depleted transplantation in children. The TCRbeta library was prepared with unique molecular identifiers. In TCRdb, the PCR reads were re-called with MiXCR into one record per CDR3 protein. In the table there are roughly 220,000 distinct CDR3 sequences, approximately 9.8% of which are singletons. The source material was PBMCs from the stem cell graft donor, sampled from the stem cell graft. Receptor source: a human donor who donated a stem cell graft to a child with SCID.

This clonotype was seen at least ten times. The chain links TRBV21-1 to TRBJ1-2; TRBD1, the table's D call, lacks a check against the DNA. TRBV21-1 is a listed pseudogene. This CDR3 contains 17 residues. DNA of the CDR3: TGTGCCAGCAGCTCCCCCCCGGACCGGGACAGGGGTTATGGCTACACCTTC. Protein product: CASSSPPDRDRGYGYTF.

The J gene is TRBJ2-6, the V gene TRBV6-1; 10 bases are shared with TRBD1. The CDR3 is 16 residues long. V lost 5 bases and J lost 0; bases outside the gene matches: 1. Germline values: CDR1 MNHNS, CDR2 SASEGT. In DNA form, the CDR3 reads TGTGCCAGCAGTCGGGACAGGGGCTCTGGGGCCAACGTCCTGACTTTC. Amino acids: CASSRDRGSGANVLTF.

Of note for this clonotype: A much bigger clone sits one base away, suggesting this may be a read error. The chain recombines TRBV12-3 or TRBV12-4 with TRBJ2-3, with 13 bases aligning to TRBD2. The CDR3 totals 18 residues. The CDR3 nucleotides are TGTGCCTGCAGTTCGTGGACTAGCGGGGGCCGAAGCACAGATACGCAGTATTTT. It encodes CACSSWTSGGRSTDTQYF.

The CDR3: CASSRGVRNYEQYF. The CDR3 region has the DNA TGCGCCAGCAGCCGTGGGGTCAGGAACTACGAGCAGTACTTC. This chain joins TRBV5-1 and TRBJ2-7, with D hard to call. Deletions cut 4 bases from V and 3 bases from J, with 14 bases between. The germline gives CDR1 SGHRS, CDR2 YFSETQ. The CDR3 runs 14 residues. Based on the CDR3 plus reference TRBV5-1 and TRBJ2-7, the full variable domain is KAGVTQTPRYLIKTRGQQVTLSCSPISGHRSVSWYQQTPGQGLQFLFEYFSETQRNKGNFPGRFSGRQFSNSRSEMNVSTLELGDSALYLCASSRGVRNYEQYFGPGTRLTVT.

This clonotype was counted at least ten times. The chain joins TRBV10-3 to TRBJ2-2, with TRBD2 identical over 10 bases. The CDR3 extends over 17 amino acids. J was trimmed by 2 bases and V by 2 bases; bases with no gene match: 5. Germline CDR1 is ENHRY and CDR2 is SYGVKD. Here the CDR3 reads CAISEVGTSANTGELFF. DNA of the CDR3: TGTGCCATCAGTGAGGTCGGGACTAGCGCCAACACCGGGGAGCTGTTTTTT.

This clonotype was seen ten or more times. The rearrangement uses TRBV5-6 and TRBJ2-2, with TRBD2 as a possible D gene (5 bases). Germline V gives CDR1 SGHDT, CDR2 YYEEEE. Trimming shortened V by 2 bases and J by 1 base, and 6 bases separated the two germline ends. The CDR3 is made up of 14 amino acids. The CDR3 sequence: CASSFGLNTGELFF. The CDR3 nucleotides read TGTGCCAGCAGCTTCGGACTGAACACCGGGGAGCTGTTTTTT.

This clonotype was detected many times. V and J are TRBV20-1 and TRBJ2-2, with 9 bases aligning to TRBD2. The CDR3 totals 17 residues. Germline trimming cut 1 base from V and 1 base from J; bases unmatched to any gene: 7. Per germline, CDR1 DFQATT and CDR2 SNEGSKA (reference sequence). CDR3: CSARGPAGGQNTGELFF. Here the CDR3 DNA reads TGCAGTGCTAGAGGGCCAGCGGGGGGTCAGAACACCGGGGAGCTGTTTTTT.

In its sample, this clonotype was seen many times. The chain joins TRBV5-1 to TRBJ2-1, with D possibly TRBD1 on 6 matching bases. CDR3 length: 13 residues. Germline CDR1 and CDR2: SGHRS and YFSETQ. V was cut by 6 bases and J by 5 bases, with 12 bases left in between. CDR3 amino acids: CASNRDINNEQFF. The CDR3 bases are TGCGCCAGCAACCGGGACATTAACAATGAGCAGTTCTTC.

This clonotype occurred many times. This chain links TRBV7-2 with TRBJ1-2, with D perhaps TRBD1 (6 bases). The germline gives CDR1 SGHTA, CDR2 FQGNSA. The CDR3 is 15 amino acids. The ends were cut back, 6 bases at V and 4 bases at J, with 18 bases in the middle. The CDR3 region is CASRPTGGGLYGYTF. In nucleotides, the CDR3 is TGTGCCAGCAGACCCACGGGCGGGGGGCTCTATGGCTACACCTTC.

This clonotype was recorded many times. The gene calls are TRBV19 and TRBJ1-5, with unresolved D. This CDR3 is 14 amino acids long. Per germline, CDR1 LNHDA and CDR2 SQIVND (reference sequence). V was shortened by 8 bases and J by 4 bases, with 15 bases between the two germline ends. DNA for the CDR3: TGTGCCAGTGCGCCCGGAGACCTTAATCAGCCCCAGCATTTT. It codes for CASAPGDLNQPQHF.

This clonotype was picked up many times. V gene TRBV27 combines with J gene TRBJ2-7; tentatively, D is TRBD1 (6 bases). V lost 2 bases and J lost 3, with 8 bases in between. Germline V gene data show CDR1 as MNHEY and CDR2 as SMNVEV (reference sequence). This CDR3 has 13 amino acids. CDR3: CASSLRDNYEQYF. In DNA, the CDR3 is TGTGCCAGCAGTTTACGGGACAACTACGAGCAGTACTTC.

This clonotype was seen at least ten times. V and J are TRBV20-1 and TRBJ1-5; maybe TRBD1 (5 bases). The CDR3 covers 12 residues. Per germline, CDR1 DFQATT and CDR2 SNEGSKA (reference sequence). V shed 5 bases and J shed 4 bases, with 9 bases lying between them. The CDR3 bases are TGCAGTGCTGCTAGGACAAATCAGCCCCAGCATTTT. It translates to CSAARTNQPQHF.

The table lists this clonotype with many counts. The chain recombines TRBV5-8 with TRBJ2-7; TRBD1 or TRBD2 may be the D gene (5 bases each). The V gene lost 3 bases and the J gene lost 0 bases, with 13 bases spanning the gap. Germline V CDR1 and CDR2: SGHTS, YDEGEE. This CDR3 comprises 15 residues. The CDR3 DNA sequence: TGTGCCAGCAGCTCCCGGGACCCAGCCTCCTACGAGCAGTACTTC. The encoded protein is CASSSRDPASYEQYF.

This clonotype was seen ten or more times. This chain's CDR3 is CASSITENTEAFF. The CDR3 DNA reads TGTGCCAGCAGCATAACAGAGAACACTGAAGCTTTCTTT. This chain links TRBV9 with TRBJ1-1; D is unclear. The CDR3 has 13 amino acids. Germline CDR1 is SGDLS and CDR2 is YYNGEE. Deletions cut 4 bases from V and 1 base from J, with 8 bases between.

The table lists this clonotype with a few counts. V and J are TRBV12-3 or TRBV12-4 and TRBJ1-2; the D is unclear. The ends were cut back, 6 bases at V and 6 bases at J, with 17 bases in the middle. The CDR3 runs 14 residues. The CDR3 sequence: CASSPQRGFDGYTF. The DNA for the CDR3 is TGTGCCAGCAGCCCCCAGCGGGGATTCGATGGCTACACCTTC.

J is TRBJ2-1 and V is TRBV2, with 8 positions matching TRBD1. The germline V gene has CDR1 SNHLY and CDR2 FYNNEI. This CDR3 has 14 amino acids. The J segment lost 3 bases and the V segment lost 10 bases, leaving 8 bases of the junction unmatched. The CDR3 DNA reads TGTGCCACCCGGGGACAGGCTAGCTACAATGAGCAGTTCTTC. It encodes CATRGQASYNEQFF. Full variable domain (remainder filled in from reference TRBV2 and TRBJ2-1): EPEVTQTPSHQVTQMGQEVILRCVPISNHLYFYWYRQILGQKVEFLVSFYNNEISEKSEIFDDQFSVERPDGSNFTLKIRSTKLEDSAMYFCATRGQASYNEQFFGPGTRLTVL.

This clonotype showed up many times. In DNA form, the CDR3 reads TGCAGTGCTACCGACAGGGGATCGGGAGAGACCCAGTACTTC. Protein: CSATDRGSGETQYF. The gene calls are TRBV20-1 and TRBJ2-5, with 8 positions matching TRBD1. The germline V gene encodes CDR1 DFQATT and CDR2 SNEGSKA (reference sequence). The CDR3 is made up of 14 amino acids. V dropped 4 bases and J dropped 4; count of bases not matched to a gene: 8.

This clonotype came up a few times. The chain joins TRBV10-3 to TRBJ1-1; D unclear. The CDR3 spans 16 residues. Germline V gene lookup returns CDR1 ENHRY and CDR2 SYGVKD. Trimming cost V 0 bases and J 0 bases, with 11 bases left between them. The CDR3 nucleotides read TGTGCCATCAGTGAGTCGCCGCGGATTTTGAACACTGAAGCTTTCTTT. Translation gives CAISESPRILNTEAFF.